What follows describes a single TCR beta chain. Method: immunoSEQ multiplex PCR; TCRdb's copy keeps in-frame clones and lacks some. The data contain more than 400,000 clones, around 90% of them singletons. Trimming stripped 10 bases from V and 7 bases from J, with 19 bases between. This CDR3 has 13 amino acids. Looked up from germline, CDR1 is LNHDA and CDR2 is SQIVND (reference sequence). The study recruited people aged roughly 18 to 100 years across around 24 US areas. The data originate from a study of blood T cell repertoires in COVID-19. The chain joins TRBV19 to TRBJ1-2; a weak D match, TRBD1 (6 bases). Material: PBMCs or T cells enriched from blood (not recorded which). The sequence derives from a young woman who had recovered from COVID-19. CDR3 region: CATGTSASGGYTF. CDR3 DNA: TGTGCCACTGGGACATCCGCTAGTGGTGGCTACACCTTC.